This TCR beta chain was observed in a study of control samples from healthy donors and cancer patients. Only in-frame clones appear in the TCRdb table, and some are missing; sequencing was by immunoSEQ multiplex PCR. This sample carries approximately 70,000 clones, approximately 88% of them seen once, and the ten largest clones take about 14%. With V trimmed by 5 bases and J by 4 bases, 5 bases remained unmatched. Germline values: CDR1 SGHDT, CDR2 YYEEEE. This CDR3 spans 15 amino acids. This chain joins TRBV5-6 and TRBJ2-3; 12 bases map to TRBD2. The clonotype comes from a man aged 50-60 years in good health. The source material was blood. The CDR3 loop is CASRLAGGRADTQYF. In nucleotides, the CDR3 is TGTGCCAGCAGACTAGCGGGAGGTCGGGCAGATACGCAGTATTTT.